These 7 T cell receptor beta chains originate from one sample sequenced in a study of blood T cell repertoires in COVID-19. Assay: immunoSEQ multiplex PCR; the TCRdb copy retains only in-frame clones and omits some. The sample contains under 200,000 clones, about 85% of which appear only once. Sequenced: peripheral blood. These receptors were collected from a man aged 60 to 69 with active or convalescent COVID-19.

The chain uses TRBV5-4 and TRBJ2-1; D is possibly TRBD2 (5 bases). Germline-derived CDR1 and CDR2 are SGHNT and YYREEE (reference sequence). Trimming cost V 7 bases and J 7 bases, with 15 bases left between them. The CDR3 runs to 13 residues. As DNA, the CDR3 is TGTGCCAGCTCCGACCTCCCGGGGAATGAGCAGTTCTTC. Its translation is CASSDLPGNEQFF.

The CDR3 region has the DNA TGTGCCAGCAGTGAACTGGCCCCGCCACGTGAAAAACTGTTTTTT. This sequence encodes CASSELAPPREKLFF. This chain joins TRBV2 and TRBJ1-4; D unclear. The CDR3 totals 15 residues. Deletions cut 2 bases from V and 7 bases from J, with 14 bases between. Germline assignment: CDR1 SNHLY and CDR2 FYNNEI.

This clone was detected once. This chain connects TRBV2 to TRBJ2-5, with TRBD1 identical over 10 bases. Germline V lookup: CDR1 SNHLY, CDR2 FYNNEI. This CDR3 has 14 amino acids. Losses at the gene ends were 6 bases for V and 5 bases for J; bases not matched to a gene: 6. The CDR3 protein is CASSSGQGVETQYF. The CDR3 DNA sequence: TGTGCCAGCAGCTCCGGACAGGGGGTTGAGACCCAGTACTTC. Supplemented by reference TRBV2 and TRBJ2-5, the full variable domain reads EPEVTQTPSHQVTQMGQEVILRCVPISNHLYFYWYRQILGQKVEFLVSFYNNEISEKSEIFDDQFSVERPDGSNFTLKIRSTKLEDSAMYFCASSSGQGVETQYFGPGTRLLVL.

The CDR3 sequence: CASSQQGSYNSPLHF. The CDR3 DNA is TGTGCCAGCAGTCAACAGGGTTCCTATAATTCACCCCTCCACTTT. The chain recombines TRBV28 with TRBJ1-6, with D maybe TRBD1 (6 bases). This CDR3 comprises 15 residues. Germline V CDR1 and CDR2: MDHEN, SYDVKM. Trimming took off 5 bases at V and 1 base at J, with 9 bases between the two ends. The full variable domain, in which reference TRBV28 and TRBJ1-6 provide the parts outside the CDR3, is DVKVTQSSRYLVKRTGEKVFLECVQDMDHENMFWYRQDPGLGLRLIYFSYDVKMKEKGDIPEGYSVSREKKERFSLILESASTNQTSMYLCASSQQGSYNSPLHFGNGTRLTVT.

The CDR3 DNA reads TGTGCCAGCAGACACAGACAGGGCGACGGCTACACCTTC. Its translation: CASRHRQGDGYTF. The chain recombines TRBV3-1 (or the pseudogene TRBV3-2) with TRBJ1-2; 7 bases agree with TRBD1. V shed 6 bases, J shed 8 bases, and the junction held 9 bases outside the gene matches. The length of the CDR3 is 13 residues. From germline, CDR1 is LGHDT and CDR2 YNNKEL (reference sequence).

V is TRBV6-5 and J is TRBJ2-1, with D unclear. The V gene's germline CDR1 is MNHEY and CDR2 SVGAGI. V gave up 0 bases and J gave up 0 bases, with 9 bases separating them. The CDR3 is made up of 16 amino acids. CDR3 protein: CASSYSGVSSYNEQFF. The CDR3 DNA reads as TGTGCCAGCAGTTACTCGGGCGTCAGCTCCTACAATGAGCAGTTCTTC.

The count of this clone is one. This sequence joins TRBV11-2 and TRBJ2-1; 10 positions agree with TRBD1. With V trimmed by 6 bases and J by 6 bases, 5 bases remained unmatched. CDR1 is SGHAT, CDR2 FQNNGV, per germline. The CDR3 spans 14 residues. The CDR3 spells CASRPGQGFNEQFF. The DNA of the CDR3 is TGTGCCAGCAGACCGGGACAGGGGTTCAATGAGCAGTTCTTC.